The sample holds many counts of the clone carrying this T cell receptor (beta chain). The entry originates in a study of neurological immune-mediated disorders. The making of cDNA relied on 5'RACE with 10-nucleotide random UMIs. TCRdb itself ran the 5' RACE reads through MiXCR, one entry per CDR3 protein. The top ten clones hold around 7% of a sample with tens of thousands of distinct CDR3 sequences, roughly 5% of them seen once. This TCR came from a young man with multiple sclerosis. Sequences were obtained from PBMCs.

CDR3 in DNA: TGTGCCAGCAGCTTGGGCAAAGAGCAGTACTTC. Translating it yields CASSLGKEQYF. This rearrangement joins TRBV7-6 to TRBJ2-7, with D unclear. V was cut by 3 bases and J by 7 bases, with 7 bases left in between. This CDR3 region has 11 residues. Germline CDR1 reads SGHVS; CDR2 reads FNYEAQ.